A single sample is the source of the 18 T cell receptor beta chains below, sequenced in a study of neurological immune-mediated disorders. TCRdb reprocessed the 5' RACE reads via MiXCR and lists one record per CDR3 protein. The sample lists more than 70,000 distinct CDR3 sequences, around 9.6% seen once, with roughly 9% in the top ten. The time point: longitudinal time-point 1 (baseline). Source material: PBMCs. Receptor source: a man aged 25-40 years in good health.

This chain connects TRBV10-3 to TRBJ2-7; 8 nucleotides agree with TRBD1. The CDR3 loop spans 13 amino acids. Germline V gene lookup returns CDR1 ENHRY and CDR2 SYGVKD. Trimming took 8 bases from V and 5 from J; bases not matched to a gene: 8. CDR3 loop: CAIARGPPDEQYF. The CDR3 region has the DNA TGTGCCATCGCCAGGGGGCCGCCGGACGAGCAGTACTTC.

This chain links TRBV18 with TRBJ1-1, with D unclear. This CDR3 contains 15 residues. Germline CDR1 KGHSH, CDR2 LQKENI. Trimming shortened V by 5 bases and J by 0 bases, and 13 bases separated the two germline ends. The CDR3 DNA sequence: TGTGCCAGCTCAACCGGAGGGCAACTGAACACTGAAGCTTTCTTT. This encodes CASSTGGQLNTEAFF.

This clonotype was observed once. This sequence joins TRBV28 and TRBJ2-7; possibly TRBD2 for D (6 bases). The CDR3 consists of 15 residues. V lost 5 bases to trimming and J lost 7 bases, with 21 bases between them. Germline assignment: CDR1 MDHEN and CDR2 SYDVKM. The CDR3 bases are TGTGCCAGCAGTCTACCGGGACTCACCTACAATGAGCAGTACTTC. This gives the protein CASSLPGLTYNEQYF.

This clonotype was observed many times. This chain uses TRBV4-1 with TRBJ2-7; TRBD2 aligns across 14 bases. The length of the CDR3 is 18 residues. Unmatched junction bases numbered 7, after V lost 0 bases and J lost 3 bases. Germline loops: CDR1 MGHRA, CDR2 YSYEKL. Written as DNA, the CDR3 is TGCGCCAGCAGCCAAGATGCAGGACTAGCGGGAGGCTTCTACGAGCAGTACTTC. It translates to CASSQDAGLAGGFYEQYF.

V and J are TRBV12-5 and TRBJ2-3, with 10 nucleotides matching TRBD1. Germline V lookup: CDR1 LGHNT, CDR2 FRNRAP. Germline trimming cut 7 bases from V and 3 bases from J; bases unmatched to any gene: 7. This CDR3 region has 15 residues. CDR3 coding DNA: TGTGCTAGTGCCACCGGACAGGGGGTTACAGATACGCAGTATTTT. Its translation is CASATGQGVTDTQYF.

Ten or more counts support this clonotype. CDR3 region: CASSESTGANTQYF. The CDR3 DNA follows: TGCGCCAGCAGTGAGTCCACGGGGGCCAATACGCAGTATTTT. The chain links TRBV10-1 to TRBJ2-3; tentatively, D is TRBD1 or TRBD2 (6 bases each). V gave up 0 bases and J gave up 7 bases, with 11 bases separating them. Germline V gene sequence: CDR1 WNHNN, CDR2 SYGVQD (reference sequence). There are 14 residues in the CDR3.

This clonotype was recorded a few times. This chain joins TRBV7-2 and TRBJ2-4; 8 nucleotides agree with TRBD1. Per the germline V gene, CDR1 is SGHTA and CDR2 is FQGNSA. This CDR3 contains 16 residues. V shed 4 bases, J shed 1 base, and the junction held 6 bases outside the gene matches. CDR3 nucleotide sequence: TGTGCCAGCAGCTCGTCCCGGGACAGGGCCAAAAACATTCAGTACTTC. It encodes CASSSSRDRAKNIQYF.

This clonotype has a count of ten or more. DNA of the CDR3: TGTGCCAGCAGGTTGACAGCCTCGTCATACGAGCAGTACTTC. It translates to CASRLTASSYEQYF. The chain employs TRBV12-3 or TRBV12-4 and TRBJ2-7; TRBD1 is a possible D gene (5 bases). The CDR3 is 14 residues long. V gave up 6 bases and J gave up 4 bases, with 16 bases separating them.

This clonotype was counted at least ten times. Here the CDR3 DNA reads TGTGCCAGCAGCTTAGCGGTTGGGGGCCTGAGCTACTACGAGCAGTACTTC. Protein product: CASSLAVGGLSYYEQYF. This chain connects TRBV7-9 to TRBJ2-7; D is perhaps TRBD1 (6 bases). Germline assignment: CDR1 SEHNR and CDR2 FQNEAQ (reference sequence). V was cut by 0 bases and J by 3 bases, with 18 bases left in between. CDR3 size: 17 residues.

Concerning this clonotype itself: This may stem from a read error, because a much larger clone lies one nucleotide away. This chain joins TRBV20-1 and TRBJ2-7; D is ambiguous. CDR3 length: 15 amino acids. Trimming left V 1 base short and J 5 bases short, with 18 bases between. The germline gives CDR1 DFQATT, CDR2 SNEGSKA (reference sequence). CDR3 coding DNA: TGCAGTGCTAGAGGCCCCAGTAGTATTAGGGACGAGCAGTACTTC. Its translation is CSARGPSSIRDEQYF.

About this clonotype itself: A much larger clone differs by one base, so this may be a read error. The conserved final phenylalanine or tryptophan is absent from the CDR3, which likely points to a read error. This chain uses TRBV2 with TRBJ2-1; D is perhaps TRBD2 (6 bases). Trimming removed 0 bases at V and 0 bases at J, with 12 bases between. This CDR3 spans 17 amino acids. The germline CDR1 and CDR2 sequences are SNHLY and FYNNEI. CDR3 in DNA: TGTGCCAGCAGTGAAGCGCGGCGGGATAGCTCCTACAATGAGCAGTTCTGC. Encoded protein: CASSEARRDSSYNEQFC.

This clonotype was seen repeatedly, ten times or more. The genes are TRBV5-1 and TRBJ2-1, with 15 bases lining up with TRBD2. Looked up from germline, CDR1 is SGHRS and CDR2 is YFSETQ. The CDR3 runs 16 residues. V shed 4 bases and J 10 bases; nucleotides not matched to a gene: 9. CDR3 bases: TGCGCCAGCAGCCTAGGACTAGCGGGAGGGCCTAAGGAGCAGTTCTTC. Its translation: CASSLGLAGGPKEQFF.

Ten or more counts support this clonotype. V gene TRBV7-2 combines with J gene TRBJ2-4; 9 positions match TRBD1. The CDR3 spans 15 residues. Germline V CDR1 and CDR2: SGHTA, FQGNSA. With V trimmed by 1 base and J by 7 bases, 5 bases remained unmatched. CDR3 loop: CASSLGGQGRNIQYF. DNA of the CDR3: TGTGCCAGCAGCTTAGGGGGACAGGGACGTAACATTCAGTACTTC. Variable domain in full (rest from reference TRBV7-2 and TRBJ2-4): GAGVSQSPSNKVTEKGKDVELRCDPISGHTALYWYRQSLGQGLEFLIYFQGNSAPDKSGLPSDRFSAERTGGSVSTLTIQRTQQEDSAVYLCASSLGGQGRNIQYFGAGTRLSVL.

In this sample, this clonotype turned up many times. V is TRBV29-1 and J is TRBJ2-7; 13 bases align to TRBD2. Losses at the gene ends were 6 bases for V and 4 bases for J; bases not matched to a gene: 12. Germline V gene sequence: CDR1 SQVTM, CDR2 ANQGSEA. The CDR3 length is 16 residues. CDR3 coding DNA: TGCAGCGTCGATAACCGGACTAGCGGGAGTCCATACGAGCAGTACTTC. Its protein product is CSVDNRTSGSPYEQYF.

This clonotype was observed a handful of times. The V and J genes are TRBV5-6 and TRBJ1-5; D ambiguous. Trimming cost V 0 bases and J 0 bases, with 10 bases left between them. Germline lookup yields CDR1 SGHDT and CDR2 YYEEEE. This CDR3 spans 16 amino acids. The CDR3: CASSLEPGPSNQPQHF. The CDR3 coding sequence is TGTGCCAGCAGCTTGGAACCGGGTCCTAGCAATCAGCCCCAGCATTTT.

The table lists this clonotype with many counts. The chain recombines TRBV5-5 with TRBJ2-5; no reliable D call. The V and J ends lost 4 bases and 1 base respectively, with 5 bases between them. Germline V gene data show CDR1 as SGHKS and CDR2 as YYEKEE (reference sequence). This CDR3 is 12 amino acids long. In nucleotides, the CDR3 is TGTGCCAGCAGCCATACCCAAGAGACCCAGTACTTC. Translation gives CASSHTQETQYF.

This clonotype was counted ten times or more. J is TRBJ2-1 and V is TRBV9; D possibly corresponds to TRBD2 (6 bases). Germline V gene data show CDR1 as SGDLS and CDR2 as YYNGEE. The CDR3 sequence is 17 residues long. With 0 bases removed from V and 3 bases from J, the gap between germline ends came to 16 bases. CDR3 nucleotide sequence: TGTGCCAGCAGCGTAGCATTTGGGCGGGACGTCTACAATGAGCAGTTCTTC. It is translated as CASSVAFGRDVYNEQFF.

This clonotype has at least ten counts. Written as DNA, the CDR3 is TGTGCCAGCAGCTTACTCCTAGCGGGAGCCGGGGAGCTGTTTTTT. It codes for CASSLLLAGAGELFF. The V and J genes are TRBV7-2 and TRBJ2-2; 10 nucleotides match TRBD2. Unmatched junction bases numbered 3, after V lost 2 bases and J lost 6 bases. Germline V CDR1 and CDR2: SGHTA, FQGNSA. The CDR3 runs to 15 residues.